Presented here are 5 T cell receptor beta chains from one specimen sequenced in a study of blood T cell repertoires in COVID-19. The data were produced by immunoSEQ multiplex PCR, yet TCRdb's version contains in-frame clones alone and is incomplete. The table has 70,000 to 90,000 clones, roughly 82% seen once. The sequenced sample was peripheral blood. The receptors shown here come from a human donor in a cohort sampled during active COVID-19.

As concerns this clone: The identical CDR3 is also encoded by other nucleotide sequences in the sample. V and J are TRBV7-8 and TRBJ2-7; a weak D match, TRBD1 (6 bases). V was shortened by 3 bases and J by 2 bases, with 8 bases between the two germline ends. CDR1 is SGHVS and CDR2 is FQNEAQ in the germline V gene. The CDR3 runs 13 residues. CDR3 loop: CASSLDSPYEQYF. The CDR3 DNA reads as TGTGCCAGCAGCTTGGACAGCCCCTACGAGCAGTACTTC.

V gene TRBV11-2 combines with J gene TRBJ2-3; 11 nucleotides line up with TRBD2. The CDR3 runs to 17 residues. V trimming: 1 base; J trimming: 0 bases; junction bases outside the gene matches: 3. In germline, CDR1 is SGHAT, CDR2 FQNNGV. CDR3: CASSLARTSGSTDTQYF. The DNA for the CDR3 is TGTGCCAGCAGCTTAGCGCGGACTAGCGGGAGCACAGATACGCAGTATTTT.

CDR3 loop: CASSYRGGVTDTQYF. As DNA, the CDR3 is TGTGCCAGCAGTTACAGAGGGGGGGTCACAGATACGCAGTATTTT. The rearrangement uses TRBV6-2 or TRBV6-3 and TRBJ2-3; D is possibly TRBD2 (7 bases). The V end lost 2 bases, the J end lost 2 bases, and 11 bases lay between the germline ends. The CDR3 loop spans 15 amino acids. Germline loops: CDR1 MNHEY, CDR2 SVGEGT.

In nucleotides, the CDR3 is TGTGCCACCAGCAGAGATCTGAGCTATGGCTACACCTTC. This sequence encodes CATSRDLSYGYTF. The V gene is TRBV15, the J gene TRBJ1-2; D is uncertain. The CDR3 totals 13 residues. Trimming shortened V by 0 bases and J by 4 bases, and 6 bases separated the two germline ends. In germline, CDR1 is LNHNV, CDR2 YYDKDF (reference sequence).

The chain links TRBV3-1 (or the pseudogene TRBV3-2) to TRBJ1-6; TRBD1 is a possible D gene (5 bases). V lost 1 base and J 7 bases, leaving 14 bases between the germline ends. CDR3 length equals 16 residues. Germline V CDR1 and CDR2: LGHDT, YNNKEL (reference sequence). CDR3 DNA: TGTGCCAGCAGCCAAGGCTGGCAGGGCTTAAATTCACCCCTCCACTTT. This encodes CASSQGWQGLNSPLHF.